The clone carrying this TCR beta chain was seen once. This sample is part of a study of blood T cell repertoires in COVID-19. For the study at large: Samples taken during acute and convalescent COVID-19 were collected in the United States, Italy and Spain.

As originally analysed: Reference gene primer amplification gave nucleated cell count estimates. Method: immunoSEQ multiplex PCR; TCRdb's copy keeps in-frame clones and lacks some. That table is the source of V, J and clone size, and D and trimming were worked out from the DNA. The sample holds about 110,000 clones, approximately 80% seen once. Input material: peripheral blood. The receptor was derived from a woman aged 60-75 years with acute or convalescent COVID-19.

The CDR3 region is CASSLELAGGYNEQFF. The CDR3 DNA reads as TGCGCCAGCAGCTTGGAACTAGCGGGGGGGTACAATGAGCAGTTCTTC. V and J are TRBV5-1 and TRBJ2-1, with 13 bases identical to TRBD2. CDR1 SGHRS and CDR2 YFSETQ come from the germline V gene. CDR3 length: 16 amino acids. V shed 0 bases, J shed 4 bases, and the junction held 1 base outside the gene matches.